A single sample is the source of the 14 T cell receptor beta chains below, sequenced in a study of neurological immune-mediated disorders. Documented time point: longitudinal time-point 2. TCRdb recomputed calls from the 5' RACE reads with MiXCR, one row per CDR3 protein. The sample contains around 90,000 distinct CDR3 sequences, approximately 13% of which appear only once. The specimen sequenced was PBMCs. The receptors come from a female donor with HTLV-1-associated myelopathy (HAM/TSP).

Worth noting for this clonotype: A much larger clone lies a single base off, so this may be a read error. The genes are TRBV29-1 and TRBJ2-7; weak D call: TRBD1 (6 bases). The CDR3 sequence is 12 residues long. V lost 4 bases to trimming and J lost 13 bases, with 20 bases between them. Germline V gene sequence: CDR1 SQVTM, CDR2 ANQGSEA. CDR3 sequence (DNA): TGCAGCGTTGCTCCCGACTACAGGGTTCGTTACTTC. It yields the protein CSVAPDYRVRYF.

This clonotype is categorized as medium-sized. The chain carries TRBV28 and TRBJ2-7, with 8 bases identical to TRBD1. J gave up 2 bases and V 6 bases, and 6 bases lay outside the gene matches. The CDR3 contains 14 residues. Germline V CDR1 and CDR2: MDHEN, SYDVKM. The CDR3 coding sequence is TGTGCCAGCAGCTTGGGACAGGCCCCCTACGAGCAGTACTTC. Translating it yields CASSLGQAPYEQYF.

A remark on this clonotype: This may come from a read error, since a much larger clone is one base off. The rearrangement joins TRBV18 to TRBJ1-4, with D hard to call. The germline V gene encodes CDR1 KGHSH and CDR2 LQKENI. The CDR3 spans 13 residues. The V end was cut by 6 bases, the J end by 3 bases, with 8 bases between. DNA of the CDR3: TGTGCCAGCTCCCCCGCAGCTAATGAAAAACTGTTTTTT. This sequence encodes CASSPAANEKLFF.

This clonotype was observed a few times. The V and J genes are TRBV30 and TRBJ2-7; no firm D call. CDR3 size: 14 residues. Trimming shortened V by 0 bases and J by 4 bases, and 13 bases separated the two germline ends. Germline V gene sequence: CDR1 GTSNPN, CDR2 SVGIG (reference sequence). The CDR3 reads CAWSVPRGLYEQYF. As DNA, the CDR3 is TGTGCCTGGAGTGTACCCCGCGGCCTTTACGAGCAGTACTTC.

This chain links TRBV5-1 with TRBJ2-5; 7 bases agree with TRBD2. Trimming at V came to 0 bases and at J to 4 bases, leaving 6 bases not matched to a gene. Germline loops: CDR1 SGHRS, CDR2 YFSETQ. The CDR3 spans 15 residues. The CDR3 DNA sequence: TGCGCCAGCAGCTTGGGTCCGGGAGGCAGAGAGACCCAGTACTTC. As protein: CASSLGPGGRETQYF. The whole variable domain, remainder taken from reference TRBV5-1 and TRBJ2-5, is KAGVTQTPRYLIKTRGQQVTLSCSPISGHRSVSWYQQTPGQGLQFLFEYFSETQRNKGNFPGRFSGRQFSNSRSEMNVSTLELGDSALYLCASSLGPGGRETQYFGPGTRLLVL.

Ten or more counts support this clonotype. V and J are TRBV9 and TRBJ2-7; D is uncertain. The CDR3 has 13 residues. The germline V gene encodes CDR1 SGDLS and CDR2 YYNGEE. Trimming stripped 0 bases from V and 3 bases from J, with 7 bases between. Written as DNA, the CDR3 is TGTGCCAGCAGCGTAGATCAGAGCTACGAGCAGTACTTC. This gives the protein CASSVDQSYEQYF.

This chain joins TRBV12-3 or TRBV12-4 and TRBJ2-4; TRBD1 matches 12 bases. This CDR3 spans 21 amino acids. The ends lost 0 bases at V and 3 bases at J; junction bases unmatched: 15. The CDR3 loop reads CASSLAPGQGASWVVKNIQYF. The CDR3 DNA sequence: TGTGCCAGCAGTTTAGCCCCGGGACAGGGGGCTTCGTGGGTCGTCAAAAACATTCAGTACTTC.

This clonotype was counted many times. The CDR3 here is CASSPDRGTAGELFF. The CDR3, as DNA: TGTGCCAGCAGCCCCGACAGGGGTACAGCCGGGGAGCTGTTTTTT. The rearrangement joins TRBV7-9 to TRBJ2-2, with 8 bases identical to TRBD1. The CDR3 totals 15 residues. After removal of 5 bases from V and 6 bases from J, the junction contained 8 bases not matched to a gene. Germline V gene lookup returns CDR1 SEHNR and CDR2 FQNEAQ (reference sequence). Complete variable domain (other parts from reference TRBV7-9 and TRBJ2-2): DTGVSQNPRHKITKRGQNVTFRCDPISEHNRLYWYRQTLGQGPEFLTYFQNEAQLEKSRLLSDRFSAERPKGSFSTLEIQRTEQGDSAMYLCASSPDRGTAGELFFGEGSRLTVL.

This clonotype was seen many times. V and J are TRBV7-6 and TRBJ2-3; D is ambiguous. V was clipped by 4 bases and J by 6 bases, with 5 bases between them. Germline loops: CDR1 SGHVS, CDR2 FNYEAQ. The CDR3 extends over 11 amino acids. CDR3 DNA sequence: TGTGCCAGCAGCTGGGCGGATACGCAGTATTTT. Translated: CASSWADTQYF. The variable domain in full, with the rest retrieved from reference TRBV7-6 and TRBJ2-3, is GAGVSQSPRYKVTKRGQDVALRCDPISGHVSLYWYRQALGQGPEFLTYFNYEAQQDKSGLPNDRFSAERPEGSISTLTIQRTEQRDSAMYRCASSWADTQYFGPGTRLTVL.

This clonotype was seen repeatedly, ten times or more. The rearrangement joins TRBV6-5 to TRBJ2-5; D not resolved. V was clipped by 0 bases and J by 1 base, with 9 bases between them. The CDR3 contains 15 residues. Per germline, CDR1 MNHEY and CDR2 SVGAGI. CDR3 nucleotides: TGTGCCAGCAGTTACTCGAGCCGTCCCCAAGAGACCCAGTACTTC. It is translated as CASSYSSRPQETQYF.

This clonotype was seen repeatedly, ten times or more. The chain employs TRBV20-1 and TRBJ2-1; maybe TRBD2 (6 bases). The CDR3 length is 14 residues. The germline V and J ends were trimmed by 0 bases and 7 bases, with 13 bases remaining between them. CDR1 is DFQATT and CDR2 is SNEGSKA in the germline V gene (reference sequence). The chain's CDR3 is CSAREEGPRNEQFF. The CDR3 nucleotides are TGCAGTGCTAGAGAGGAGGGCCCGAGGAATGAGCAGTTCTTC.

This clonotype occurred many times. This rearrangement joins TRBV2 to TRBJ2-2; D unclear. CDR3 length equals 13 residues. From germline, CDR1 is SNHLY and CDR2 FYNNEI. With 4 bases removed from V and 6 bases from J, the gap between germline ends came to 9 bases. The CDR3 region is CASSARASGELFF. In DNA form, the CDR3 reads TGTGCCAGCAGTGCAAGAGCATCCGGGGAGCTGTTTTTT.

This clonotype was seen a few times. The V and J genes are TRBV4-1 and TRBJ2-3; tentatively, D is TRBD2 (6 bases). There are 17 residues in the CDR3. V lost 0 bases and J 2 bases, leaving 15 bases between the germline ends. Germline V gene lookup returns CDR1 MGHRA and CDR2 YSYEKL. The CDR3 reads CASSQEEYGGNTDTQYF. The CDR3 DNA is TGCGCCAGCAGCCAAGAGGAATACGGGGGAAACACAGATACGCAGTATTTT.

This clonotype was seen repeatedly, ten times or more. J is TRBJ1-5 and V is TRBV5-1; no definite D call. The CDR3 spans 14 residues. V gave up 0 bases and J gave up 6 bases, with 10 bases separating them. Germline V gives CDR1 SGHRS, CDR2 YFSETQ. For the CDR3, the DNA is TGCGCCAGCAGCTTGGACGAGGGAGGTCAGCCCCAGCATTTT. It specifies CASSLDEGGQPQHF.